This is a list of T cell receptor beta chains from one sample in a study of blood T cell repertoires in COVID-19. Sequencing used immunoSEQ multiplex PCR; TCRdb keeps in-frame clones, though not all of them. The sample consists of over 100,000 clones, 70% to 90% of them appearing once. What was sequenced was peripheral blood. These receptors were collected from a man aged 35-49 years with acute or convalescent COVID-19. Both conserved end residues are part of each CDR3. D genes are given only for firm matches. Clone size is stated in some rows and not others, as once, few, many or a class when expanded.

D gene: NA; J gene: TRBJ2-7; V gene: TRBV7-8; clone size: NA; CDR3 protein: CASSLEVGRTHEQYF; CDR3 DNA: TGTGCCAGCAGCTTAGAAGTGGGGAGGACGCACGAGCAGTACTTC
D gene: NA; J gene: TRBJ2-7; V gene: TRBV30; clone size: few; CDR3 protein: CALSGTLLGGEQYF; CDR3 DNA: TGTGCCTTATCAGGAACCCTCCTGGGGGGCGAGCAGTACTTC
D gene: NA; J gene: TRBJ2-6; V gene: TRBV5-1; clone size: NA; CDR3 protein: CASSVQGAGANVLTF; CDR3 DNA: TGCGCCAGCAGCGTACAGGGAGCTGGGGCCAACGTCCTGACTTTC
D gene: TRBD1; J gene: TRBJ2-1; V gene: TRBV6-5; clone size: NA; CDR3 protein: CASRSTGFSDEQFF; CDR3 DNA: TGTGCCAGCAGATCGACAGGGTTTAGCGATGAGCAGTTCTTC
D gene: TRBD2; J gene: TRBJ2-5; V gene: TRBV7-9; clone size: NA; CDR3 protein: CASSGLAGGSTAETQYF; CDR3 DNA: TGTGCCAGCAGCGGACTAGCGGGAGGGTCCACGGCCGAGACCCAGTACTTC
D gene: TRBD1; J gene: TRBJ2-4; V gene: TRBV11-3; clone size: NA; CDR3 protein: CASSLPRGKNIQYF; CDR3 DNA: TGTGCCAGCAGCCTTCCCAGGGGGAAAAACATTCAGTACTTC
D gene: TRBD1; J gene: TRBJ2-2; V gene: TRBV2; clone size: NA; CDR3 protein: CASRGQGGRTGELFF; CDR3 DNA: TGTGCCAGCAGGGGACAGGGCGGGAGAACCGGGGAGCTGTTTTTT
D gene: TRBD1; J gene: TRBJ1-4; V gene: TRBV3-1/TRBV3-2; clone size: NA; CDR3 protein: CASSQGDRINEKLFF; CDR3 DNA: TGTGCCAGCAGCCAAGGGGACAGAATTAATGAAAAACTGTTTTTT
D gene: NA; J gene: TRBJ2-5; V gene: TRBV5-1; clone size: NA; CDR3 protein: CASSWHLRGGQETQYF; CDR3 DNA: TGCGCCAGCAGCTGGCACCTGAGGGGGGGACAAGAGACCCAGTACTTC
D gene: TRBD2; J gene: TRBJ2-1; V gene: TRBV6-5; clone size: once; CDR3 protein: CASRLAGGSYNEQFF; CDR3 DNA: TGTGCCAGCAGGTTAGCGGGGGGATCCTACAATGAGCAGTTCTTC
D gene: NA; J gene: TRBJ2-7; V gene: TRBV19; clone size: NA; CDR3 protein: CASSIQAGDSYEQYF; CDR3 DNA: TGTGCCAGTAGTATACAGGCAGGGGACTCCTACGAGCAGTACTTC
D gene: TRBD1; J gene: TRBJ1-2; V gene: TRBV5-4; clone size: few; CDR3 protein: CASSGTVSYGYTF; CDR3 DNA: TGTGCCAGCAGCGGGACAGTCTCCTATGGCTACACCTTC
D gene: TRBD2; J gene: TRBJ2-2; V gene: TRBV7-2; clone size: NA; CDR3 protein: CASSLVRLAANTGELFF; CDR3 DNA: TGTGCCAGCAGCTTAGTTCGGCTAGCGGCGAACACCGGGGAGCTGTTTTTT
D gene: TRBD2; J gene: TRBJ2-3; V gene: TRBV5-1; clone size: NA; CDR3 protein: CASSLGYGRTTDTQYF; CDR3 DNA: TGCGCCAGCAGCTTGGGGTACGGGAGGACCACAGATACGCAGTATTTT
D gene: TRBD1; J gene: TRBJ1-5; V gene: TRBV6-5; clone size: NA; CDR3 protein: CASSFGTGRNQPQHF; CDR3 DNA: TGTGCCAGCAGTTTCGGGACAGGGAGGAATCAGCCCCAGCATTTT
D gene: NA; J gene: TRBJ1-2; V gene: TRBV6-2/TRBV6-3; clone size: few; CDR3 protein: CASSKGQAYGYTF; CDR3 DNA: TGTGCCAGCAGTAAAGGCCAGGCCTATGGCTACACCTTC
D gene: TRBD1; J gene: TRBJ2-1; V gene: TRBV10-3; clone size: medium-sized; CDR3 protein: CAISERTGGEQFF; CDR3 DNA: TGTGCCATCAGTGAACGGACAGGCGGTGAGCAGTTCTTC
D gene: TRBD2; J gene: TRBJ2-7; V gene: TRBV28; clone size: NA; CDR3 protein: CASTSPPSGLYEQYF; CDR3 DNA: TGTGCCAGCACCTCCCCGCCTAGCGGGTTATACGAGCAGTACTTC
D gene: NA; J gene: TRBJ2-2; V gene: TRBV9; clone size: NA; CDR3 protein: CASSQGHLNTGELFF; CDR3 DNA: TGTGCCAGCAGCCAGGGCCACTTAAACACCGGGGAGCTGTTTTTT
D gene: TRBD2; J gene: TRBJ2-1; V gene: TRBV18; clone size: NA; CDR3 protein: CASSLSAGGYNEQFF; CDR3 DNA: TGTGCCAGCTCACTGTCGGCGGGGGGGTACAATGAGCAGTTCTTC
D gene: NA; J gene: TRBJ1-5; V gene: TRBV10-3; clone size: NA; CDR3 protein: CAISPIGNQPQHF; CDR3 DNA: TGTGCCATTTCCCCTATCGGCAATCAGCCCCAGCATTTT
D gene: TRBD2; J gene: TRBJ2-7; V gene: TRBV27; clone size: NA; CDR3 protein: CASSFVAGDNSYEQYF; CDR3 DNA: TGTGCCAGCAGTTTCGTAGCGGGAGATAACTCCTACGAGCAGTACTTC
D gene: TRBD1; J gene: TRBJ2-3; V gene: TRBV5-1; clone size: NA; CDR3 protein: CASRRTGRPDTQYF; CDR3 DNA: TGCGCCAGCAGGCGGACAGGGCGGCCAGATACGCAGTATTTT
D gene: TRBD1; J gene: TRBJ2-3; V gene: TRBV3-1/TRBV3-2; clone size: NA; CDR3 protein: CASSHSPQGADTQYF; CDR3 DNA: TGTGCCAGCAGCCACAGCCCCCAGGGGGCAGATACGCAGTATTTT
D gene: NA; J gene: TRBJ1-1; V gene: TRBV19; clone size: once; CDR3 protein: CASSIQGNTEAFF; CDR3 DNA: TGTGCCAGTAGTATACAGGGGAACACTGAAGCTTTCTTT
D gene: TRBD1; J gene: TRBJ2-7; V gene: TRBV19; clone size: NA; CDR3 protein: CASSGTGKSYEQYF; CDR3 DNA: TGTGCCAGTAGTGGGACAGGGAAGAGCTACGAGCAGTACTTC
D gene: TRBD2; J gene: TRBJ2-7; V gene: TRBV5-1; clone size: NA; CDR3 protein: CASSLLAGGNTNAYEQYF; CDR3 DNA: TGCGCCAGCAGCTTGTTGGCCGGGGGGAACACCAACGCCTACGAGCAGTACTTC
D gene: TRBD1; J gene: TRBJ1-5; V gene: TRBV28; clone size: once; CDR3 protein: CASSSPTGEGNQPQHF; CDR3 DNA: TGTGCCAGCAGTTCCCCAACAGGGGAAGGCAATCAGCCCCAGCATTTT
D gene: TRBD1; J gene: TRBJ1-1; V gene: TRBV7-8; clone size: NA; CDR3 protein: CASSLEGAGTEAFF; CDR3 DNA: TGTGCCAGCAGCTTAGAGGGGGCGGGCACTGAAGCTTTCTTT
D gene: TRBD1; J gene: TRBJ2-3; V gene: TRBV5-1; clone size: once; CDR3 protein: CASSPRGRDTQYF; CDR3 DNA: TGCGCCAGCAGCCCTAGGGGGCGGGATACGCAGTATTTT
D gene: TRBD2; J gene: TRBJ2-1; V gene: TRBV29-1; clone size: once; CDR3 protein: CSVDIGGANEQFF; CDR3 DNA: TGCAGCGTTGATATCGGGGGGGCCAATGAGCAGTTCTTC
D gene: TRBD2; J gene: TRBJ2-1; V gene: TRBV4-1; clone size: NA; CDR3 protein: CASSQGLAGATGRRRREQFF; CDR3 DNA: TGCGCCAGCAGCCAGGGGCTAGCGGGGGCAACGGGTAGGCGACGCAGAGAGCAGTTCTTC
D gene: TRBD1; J gene: TRBJ1-4; V gene: TRBV2; clone size: NA; CDR3 protein: CASRTDRGPNEKLFF; CDR3 DNA: TGTGCCAGCAGAACCGACAGGGGCCCTAATGAAAAACTGTTTTTT
D gene: TRBD2; J gene: TRBJ2-5; V gene: TRBV25-1; clone size: NA; CDR3 protein: CASSLGRGAFQETQYF; CDR3 DNA: TGTGCCAGCAGTCTGGGGCGGGGGGCTTTTCAAGAGACCCAGTACTTC
D gene: NA; J gene: TRBJ2-2; V gene: TRBV6-4; clone size: NA; CDR3 protein: CASSSGTPTGELFF; CDR3 DNA: TGTGCCAGCAGTTCTGGGACTCCCACCGGGGAGCTGTTTTTT
D gene: NA; J gene: TRBJ1-1; V gene: TRBV28; clone size: few; CDR3 protein: CASKLGGNTEAFF; CDR3 DNA: TGTGCCAGCAAACTCGGTGGGAACACTGAAGCTTTCTTT
D gene: NA; J gene: TRBJ1-2; V gene: TRBV7-2; clone size: NA; CDR3 protein: CASSPRDPGGYTF; CDR3 DNA: TGTGCCAGCAGCCCGCGGGACCCGGGGGGCTACACCTTC